Following are 20 T cell receptor beta chains from one sample sequenced in a study of blood T cell repertoires in COVID-19. Clones were read by immunoSEQ multiplex PCR, and TCRdb kept only the in-frame ones, dropping some. In the table there are around 55,000 clones, 90% of which are singletons. Sequenced material: peripheral blood. Every receptor here comes from a middle-aged man with acute or convalescent COVID-19.

In its sample, this clone was seen a few times. The V call is TRBV11-3, the J call TRBJ2-3; TRBD2 aligns across 8 bases. CDR3 size: 15 residues. V shed 3 bases and J 4 bases; nucleotides not matched to a gene: 6. Per germline, CDR1 SGHNT and CDR2 YENEEA. CDR3 region: CASSFRSGSSDTQYF. The CDR3 nucleotides read TGTGCCAGCAGCTTTAGGAGCGGGAGTTCAGATACGCAGTATTTT.

This chain uses TRBV9 with TRBJ2-7; 7 bases are a match to TRBD2. This CDR3 is built from 15 residues. Germline assignment: CDR1 SGDLS and CDR2 YYNGEE. Trimming at V came to 3 bases and at J to 0 bases, leaving 6 bases not matched to a gene. CDR3 bases: TGTGCCAGCAGCGAGGCTAGCGGTATCTCCTACGAGCAGTACTTC. As protein: CASSEASGISYEQYF.

This sequence joins TRBV10-3 and TRBJ1-2; 7 nucleotides align to TRBD1. The CDR3 has 14 amino acids. The V gene end was trimmed by 4 bases and the J gene end by 3 bases; junction bases not matched to a gene: 5. Germline V lookup: CDR1 ENHRY, CDR2 SYGVKD. CDR3 sequence (DNA): TGTGCCATCAGTGGGGCAGGGGGTGACTATGGCTACACCTTC. Protein product: CAISGAGGDYGYTF.

V usage is TRBV29-1 and J usage is TRBJ1-1; D might be TRBD1 (5 bases). Between the trimmed V and J ends, which lost 4 bases and 0 bases, there was a span of 12 bases. This CDR3 has 14 amino acids. Germline V gives CDR1 SQVTM, CDR2 ANQGSEA. In DNA, the CDR3 is TGCAGCGTTGTTATGGGGGGGTTGAACACTGAAGCTTTCTTT. Protein: CSVVMGGLNTEAFF.

CDR3 sequence (DNA): TGTGCCAGCACCGATCTCCCCCCCACGGGAGAGTCGTTCTTC. This codes for CASTDLPPTGESFF. This chain uses TRBV6-5 with TRBJ2-1; the D gene is possibly TRBD2 (6 bases). V was shortened by 7 bases and J by 15 bases, with 25 bases between the two germline ends. The germline V gene encodes CDR1 MNHEY and CDR2 SVGAGI. CDR3 length: 14 amino acids.

The gene calls are TRBV6-2 or TRBV6-3 and TRBJ2-1; TRBD2 matches at 7 bases. V shed 5 bases and J 6 bases; nucleotides not matched to a gene: 7. The germline CDR1 and CDR2 sequences are MNHEY and SVGEGT. The CDR3 loop spans 14 amino acids. CDR3 amino acids: CASSTLGLFNEQFF. CDR3 DNA: TGTGCCAGCAGTACCCTGGGACTATTCAATGAGCAGTTCTTC.

J is TRBJ1-5 and V is TRBV29-1, with 8 bases aligning to TRBD1. Germline V gene data show CDR1 as SQVTM and CDR2 as ANQGSEA. CDR3 length: 12 amino acids. V trimming: 7 bases; J trimming: 4 bases; junction bases outside the gene matches: 3. Here the CDR3 DNA reads TGCAGCGCCCGGACAGGGAATCAGCCCCAGCATTTT. Amino acids: CSARTGNQPQHF.

The rearrangement uses TRBV7-9 and TRBJ2-7; 10 bases are shared with TRBD1. Trimming at V came to 6 bases and at J to 7 bases, leaving 15 bases not matched to a gene. In germline, CDR1 is SEHNR, CDR2 FQNEAQ (reference sequence). This CDR3 comprises 16 residues. For the CDR3, the DNA is TGTGCCAGCAGTTGGGACAGGGGTGCGTCGGTGGGAGAGCAGTACTTC. Amino acid sequence: CASSWDRGASVGEQYF.

The rearrangement joins TRBV10-3 to TRBJ1-5; the D gene is possibly TRBD1 (5 bases). The length of the CDR3 is 13 residues. Germline assignment: CDR1 ENHRY and CDR2 SYGVKD. The germline V and J ends were trimmed by 4 bases and 6 bases, with 10 bases remaining between them. The DNA for the CDR3 is TGTGCCATCAGTGCAGGGACTGGTCAGCCCCAGCATTTT. Protein: CAISAGTGQPQHF.

The V gene is TRBV19, the J gene TRBJ2-7; the match to TRBD2 covers 8 bases. Trimming took 3 bases from V and 1 from J; bases not matched to a gene: 8. Germline CDR1 is LNHDA and CDR2 is SQIVND (reference sequence). This CDR3 is 16 amino acids long. The CDR3 protein is CASSIGLAGGSYEQYF. Here the CDR3 DNA reads TGTGCCAGTAGTATTGGCCTAGCGGGCGGATCCTACGAGCAGTACTTC.

V usage is TRBV5-6 and J usage is TRBJ2-1; 14 positions agree with TRBD2. From germline, CDR1 is SGHDT and CDR2 YYEEEE. V was clipped by 4 bases and J by 0 bases; unmatched bases: 6. The CDR3 loop spans 18 amino acids. CDR3 in DNA: TGTGCCAGCAGCCGCGGGACTAGCGGGAGACGCTCCTACAATGAGCAGTTCTTC. Encoded protein: CASSRGTSGRRSYNEQFF.

The V gene is TRBV7-2, the J gene TRBJ2-7; weak D call: TRBD2 (6 bases). The V gene lost 5 bases and the J gene lost 5 bases, with 19 bases spanning the gap. Germline CDR1 reads SGHTA; CDR2 reads FQGNSA. This CDR3 comprises 15 residues. The CDR3 DNA is TGTGCCAGCAGCCTCCGGGACTTTGGTCTCGACGAGCAGTACTTC. Translation: CASSLRDFGLDEQYF.

V and J are TRBV11-3 and TRBJ2-7; 8 bases fit TRBD2. This CDR3 contains 15 residues. Germline lookup yields CDR1 SGHNT and CDR2 YENEEA. V lost 7 bases to trimming and J lost 0 bases; unmatched junction nucleotides: 8. The CDR3, as DNA: TGTGCCAGCACCGAGACTAGCGCGAGCTCCTACGAGCAGTACTTC. Its translation is CASTETSASSYEQYF.

Only a few counts were recorded for this clone. J is TRBJ1-4 and V is TRBV18, with D uncertain. Trimming pared 4 bases from V and 5 bases from J, leaving 14 bases between. The CDR3 has 15 amino acids. CDR1 KGHSH and CDR2 LQKENI come from the germline V gene. CDR3 sequence: CASSRVVVSNEKLFF. CDR3 sequence (DNA): TGTGCCAGCTCACGAGTAGTAGTTAGCAATGAAAAACTGTTTTTT.

V and J are TRBV4-3 and TRBJ2-7; 10 bases agree with TRBD2. Germline lookup yields CDR1 LGHNA and CDR2 YSLEER. This CDR3 is 15 amino acids long. V was pared by 0 bases and J by 9 bases, with 8 bases of the junction left unmatched. This CDR3 reads CASSQDRLAGARQYF. CDR3 DNA sequence: TGCGCCAGCAGCCAAGATCGGCTAGCGGGAGCAAGGCAGTACTTC.

This chain uses TRBV24-1 with TRBJ1-2; TRBD1 agrees at 10 bases. There are 15 residues in the CDR3. Germline CDR1 KGHDR, CDR2 SFDVKD. The J segment lost 5 bases and the V segment lost 4 bases, leaving 6 bases of the junction unmatched. The CDR3 DNA reads as TGTGCCACCAGTGAGCCCGGGACAGGGGAGTATGGCTACACCTTC. This gives the protein CATSEPGTGEYGYTF.

The chain recombines TRBV9 with TRBJ2-2; TRBD2 matches at 8 bases. The CDR3 runs 15 residues. Germline CDR1 SGDLS, CDR2 YYNGEE. The ends lost 7 bases at V and 3 bases at J; junction bases unmatched: 8. The CDR3 DNA reads TGTGCCAGCGGAAACGGGAGGGTCGACACCGGGGAGCTGTTTTTT. It encodes CASGNGRVDTGELFF.

The V call is TRBV25-1, the J call TRBJ2-7; TRBD2 matches 7 bases. CDR1 is MGHDK and CDR2 is SYGVNS in the germline V gene. The CDR3 spans 14 residues. V shed 4 bases and J 0 bases; nucleotides not matched to a gene: 3. The CDR3 DNA follows: TGTGCCAGCAGTGTAGCGGGTGGCTCCTACGAGCAGTACTTC. Translated, it gives CASSVAGGSYEQYF.

The chain combines TRBV19 with TRBJ2-7, with 7 bases fitting TRBD2. CDR1 and CDR2 from the germline V gene are LNHDA and SQIVND (reference sequence). The ends lost 5 bases at V and 2 bases at J; junction bases unmatched: 9. This CDR3 is built from 15 residues. CDR3 residues: CASSAEVGGAYEQYF. The CDR3 DNA reads TGTGCCAGTAGTGCCGAGGTGGGGGGGGCCTACGAGCAGTACTTC.

The chain is built from TRBV29-1 and TRBJ2-5; D gene ambiguous. The CDR3 length is 11 residues. Germline V gene data show CDR1 as SQVTM and CDR2 as ANQGSEA. Trimming shortened V by 4 bases and J by 5 bases, and 8 bases separated the two germline ends. CDR3 sequence (DNA): TGCAGCGTTGTCAACGGGGAGACCCAGTACTTC. Its translation: CSVVNGETQYF.